The clone carrying this T cell receptor beta chain was found once. No antigen is known for it. The record originates from a study of shared clonotypes between healthy human individuals. V gave up 5 bases and J gave up 4 bases; unmatched junction bases: 8. Germline V lookup: CDR1 SGHTA, CDR2 FQGNSA. CDR3 size: 15 residues. Sorted-subset replicate PCRs used about 0.2 ug of genomic DNA. This amount corresponded to about 30,000 T cell genomes. Clones were read by immunoSEQ multiplex PCR, and TCRdb kept only the in-frame ones, dropping some. This table has about a million clones, approximately 80% appearing once. Adult donors, all healthy and HIV-negative, had no recent acute infections or vaccinations. Study-wide points: What naive subsets generally showed was a larger estimated richness than memory subsets showed.

This clonotype was sampled from a man younger than 35 in good health. Some clones in this sample may be carry-over from other donors' samples. The chain couples TRBV7-2 to TRBJ1-3; 7 nucleotides align to TRBD1. Sequencing used memory CD4+ T cells from PBMCs. Sample subset: CD45RA-negative fraction. The CDR3 region is CASSATGAGGNTIYF. CDR3 bases: TGTGCCAGCAGCGCTACAGGGGCGGGGGGAAACACCATATATTTT.